These 5 T cell receptor beta chains came from one sample sequenced in a study of cytomegalovirus exposure and HLA in healthy donors. In the PCR, 60 Vbeta and 13 Jbeta primers were used. Assay used: immunoSEQ multiplex PCR; TCRdb lists only in-frame clones, some missing. The top ten clones hold roughly 2.3% of a sample with around 110,000 clones, around 76% of them seen once. The sample consisted of PBMCs. Receptors originate from a man aged 18 to 35 in good health and CMV-seronegative.

CDR3 sequence: CASSLGTSGVRNTGELFF. CDR3 bases: TGTGCCAGCAGCTTAGGGACTAGCGGGGTTCGGAACACCGGGGAGCTGTTTTTT. The rearrangement links TRBV7-3 to TRBJ2-2, with TRBD2 matching 13 bases. The CDR3 contains 18 residues. From germline, CDR1 is SGHTA and CDR2 FQGTGA. Trimming took 2 bases from V and 1 from J; bases not matched to a gene: 4.

The chain uses TRBV4-2 and TRBJ1-2; 7 bases are a match to TRBD1. The V gene end was trimmed by 4 bases and the J gene end by 3 bases; junction bases not matched to a gene: 8. Germline CDR1 is LGHNA and CDR2 is YNFKEQ. The CDR3 totals 15 residues. The CDR3 nucleotides read TGTGCCAGCAGCCTATCTCCCACAGGGGACTATGGCTACACCTTC. Translation: CASSLSPTGDYGYTF.

The rearrangement joins TRBV25-1 to TRBJ1-2; unclear D gene. CDR3 size: 15 residues. In germline, CDR1 is MGHDK, CDR2 SYGVNS. V shed 6 bases and J shed 2 bases, with 16 bases lying between them. CDR3 sequence reads: CASRGTRAQNYGYTF. As DNA, the CDR3 is TGTGCCAGCAGAGGAACGAGGGCACAAAACTATGGCTACACCTTC.

This clone was found a few times. The chain uses TRBV6-1 and TRBJ2-7; D not resolved. CDR1 is MNHNS, CDR2 SASEGT, per germline. This CDR3 comprises 13 residues. Trimming stripped 5 bases from V and 5 bases from J, with 13 bases between. As DNA, the CDR3 is TGTGCCAGCAGTCCTACGATAACTCACGAGCAGTACTTC. Amino acid sequence: CASSPTITHEQYF.

The J gene is TRBJ1-5, the V gene TRBV6-1, with D unclear. V dropped 1 base and J dropped 6 bases, with 7 bases sitting between them. The CDR3 is made up of 13 amino acids. Germline V gene data show CDR1 as MNHNS and CDR2 as SASEGT. DNA of the CDR3: TGTGCCAGCAGTGAAGAAGCTGTTCAGCCCCAGCATTTT. The encoded protein is CASSEEAVQPQHF.